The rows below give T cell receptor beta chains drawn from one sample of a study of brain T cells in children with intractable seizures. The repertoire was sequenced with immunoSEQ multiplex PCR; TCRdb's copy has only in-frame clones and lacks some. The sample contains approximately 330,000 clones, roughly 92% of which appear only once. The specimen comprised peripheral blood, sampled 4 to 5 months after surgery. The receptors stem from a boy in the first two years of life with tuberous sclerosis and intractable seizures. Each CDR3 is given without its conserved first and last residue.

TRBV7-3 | ASSHGGTALNQPQH
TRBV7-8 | ASSLGHGGEQF
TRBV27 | ASSLSSAGWGATGELF
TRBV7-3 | ASSLIGGEQETQY
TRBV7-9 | ASSLDGGGSQETQY
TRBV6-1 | ASSGQWGTESYEQY
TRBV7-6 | ASSPGRFPYGYT
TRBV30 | ACRGWGRTGELF
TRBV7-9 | ASSSNLGGQAEAF
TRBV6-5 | ASSYRGGSTDTQY
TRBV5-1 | ASSPGAGNEKLF
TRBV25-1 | ASSDASLREDYEQY
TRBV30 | ASKGSSEGNTIY
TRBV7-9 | ASSYGTEGWSPLH
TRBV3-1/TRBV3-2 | ASSQDDGGTEAF
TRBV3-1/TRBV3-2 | ASSRTSGNTGELF
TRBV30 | AWSVVINEQY
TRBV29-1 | SVRVGNTEAF
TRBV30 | AWTRGGNTEAF
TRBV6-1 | ASSEAFGHPNYGYT
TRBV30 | AWSGTSGFYNEQF
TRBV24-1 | ATSSDQAGYT
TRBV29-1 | SAGGGRVPTDTQY
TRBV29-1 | SVVEQGYEQF
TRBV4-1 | ASSQGAYEQY
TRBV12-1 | ASSWRRPTGGNEQF
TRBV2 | ASSLDRGRSVDTEAF
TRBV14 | ASSQATVDTQY
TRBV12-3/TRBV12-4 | ASSSGGAGD
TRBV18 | ASSGQGASNYGYT
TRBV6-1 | ASSPSVSTNEKLF
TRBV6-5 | ASSYRGQVNTEAF
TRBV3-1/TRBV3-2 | ASSQKKDGYT
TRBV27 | ASSSPARDRGNEQF
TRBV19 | ASSIILTPNRELF
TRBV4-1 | ASSQGQGRGETQY
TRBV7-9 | ASSFEDLREQY
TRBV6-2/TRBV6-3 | ASSYHGGNQPQH
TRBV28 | ASSQGSSGSWDEQF
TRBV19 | ASSSGAGGNQPQH